These T cell receptor beta chains were read from a single sample in a study of PD-L1 blockade in urothelial cancer. The assay was immunoSEQ multiplex PCR, and TCRdb's table has in-frame clones only and misses some. The sample records roughly 52,000 clones, around 74% being singletons. The sequencing used PBMCs, collected around atezolizumab (anti-PD-L1) treatment. These receptors were collected from a man aged 70 or older with urothelial cancer. Each CDR3 is given with its conserved first and last residue. The D gene is left open where the match is weak. Rows give clone size only sometimes, using once, few, many, or a class for an expanded clone.

TRBJ1-3,many,TRBD1,18,TRBV2,CASSSSGTGHRPGNTIYF,TGTGCCAGCAGTTCCTCGGGGACAGGGCACCGTCCCGGAAACACCATATATTTT
TRBJ2-6,-,TRBD1,18,TRBV27,CASSFLGGRGPGANVLTF,TGTGCCAGCAGTTTCTTGGGTGGCAGGGGGCCTGGGGCCAACGTCCTGACTTTC
TRBJ1-1,few,-,16,TRBV4-1,CASSQASGGGSTEAFF,TGCGCCAGCAGCCAGGCCTCTGGGGGCGGCTCCACTGAAGCTTTCTTT
TRBJ2-1,-,-,18,TRBV2,CASSDLKQGLRFSNEQFF,TGTGCCAGCAGTGACTTAAAGCAAGGACTAAGGTTCTCGAATGAGCAGTTCTTC
TRBJ2-3,-,-,14,TRBV11-1,CASSANRDRDTQYF,TGTGCCAGCAGCGCAAACCGGGATAGAGATACGCAGTATTTT
TRBJ2-2,-,TRBD2,15,TRBV28,CASSYERGFTGELFF,TGTGCCAGCAGTTACGAGCGGGGGTTCACCGGGGAGCTGTTTTTT
TRBJ1-2,-,-,15,TRBV2,CASSLNEGGNYGYTF,TGTGCCAGCAGCCTCAACGAGGGGGGGAACTATGGCTACACCTTC
TRBJ1-4,-,TRBD1,18,TRBV2,CASSADRDARKTNEKLFF,TGTGCCAGCAGTGCAGACAGGGACGCGAGGAAAACTAATGAAAAACTGTTTTTT
TRBJ1-2,-,-,15,TRBV19,CASSFGHASNYGYTF,TGTGCCAGTAGTTTCGGACACGCTTCTAACTATGGCTACACCTTC
TRBJ2-1,few,TRBD1,15,TRBV2,CASFPDRASYNEQFF,TGTGCCAGCTTCCCGGACAGGGCGTCCTACAATGAGCAGTTCTTC
TRBJ2-1,-,TRBD2,11,TRBV5-1,CASGEGNEQFF,TGCGCCAGCGGGGAGGGGAATGAGCAGTTCTTC
TRBJ1-3,few,-,15,TRBV5-4,CASSLQGLTGNTIYF,TGTGCCAGCAGCCTACAGGGTCTTACTGGAAACACCATATATTTT
TRBJ2-5,-,TRBD1,13,TRBV29-1,CSVEVTGPETQYF,TGCAGCGTTGAGGTGACAGGGCCGGAGACCCAGTACTTC
TRBJ1-5,-,-,15,TRBV28,CASSLLSSGGEPQHF,TGTGCCAGCAGTTTATTAAGCAGTGGAGGCGAGCCCCAGCATTTT
TRBJ2-1,few,-,15,TRBV5-1,CASSWDSPYYNEQFF,TGTGCCAGCAGCTGGGACTCCCCATACTACAATGAGCAGTTCTTC
TRBJ2-7,-,TRBD1,14,TRBV7-9,CASSLADRVHEQYF,TGTGCCAGCAGCTTAGCGGACAGGGTCCACGAGCAGTACTTC
TRBJ1-5,-,-,15,TRBV7-9,CASSLHHRENQPQHF,TGTGCCAGCAGCTTACACCACAGAGAAAATCAGCCCCAGCATTTT
TRBJ2-7,medium-sized,TRBD1,15,TRBV5-5,CASRTGTGGFYEQYF,TGTGCCAGCAGAACCGGGACAGGGGGCTTCTACGAGCAGTACTTC
TRBJ2-5,-,TRBD1,19,TRBV7-9,CASRPRDRGDKTEKETQYF,TGTGCCAGCAGGCCCCGGGACAGGGGGGATAAAACCGAAAAAGAGACCCAGTACTTC
TRBJ2-3,many,TRBD1,14,TRBV10-1,CASSAGTGEDTQYF,TGCGCCAGCAGCGCCGGGACAGGGGAAGATACGCAGTATTTT
TRBJ1-5,few,TRBD1,15,TRBV28,CASSPGQGIHQPQHF,TGTGCCAGCAGCCCGGGACAGGGAATCCATCAGCCCCAGCATTTT
TRBJ2-5,-,TRBD2,14,TRBV2,CASSPLRGGGTQYF,TGTGCCAGCAGTCCACTTCGGGGGGGTGGGACCCAGTACTTC
TRBJ1-1,once,TRBD1,18,TRBV15,CATSRDRETGMVGGEAFF,TGTGCCACCAGCAGAGATAGGGAGACAGGGATGGTTGGAGGTGAAGCTTTCTTT
TRBJ2-7,-,-,14,TRBV5-1,CASSLAEPTYEQYF,TGCGCCAGCAGCTTGGCCGAGCCCACCTACGAGCAGTACTTC